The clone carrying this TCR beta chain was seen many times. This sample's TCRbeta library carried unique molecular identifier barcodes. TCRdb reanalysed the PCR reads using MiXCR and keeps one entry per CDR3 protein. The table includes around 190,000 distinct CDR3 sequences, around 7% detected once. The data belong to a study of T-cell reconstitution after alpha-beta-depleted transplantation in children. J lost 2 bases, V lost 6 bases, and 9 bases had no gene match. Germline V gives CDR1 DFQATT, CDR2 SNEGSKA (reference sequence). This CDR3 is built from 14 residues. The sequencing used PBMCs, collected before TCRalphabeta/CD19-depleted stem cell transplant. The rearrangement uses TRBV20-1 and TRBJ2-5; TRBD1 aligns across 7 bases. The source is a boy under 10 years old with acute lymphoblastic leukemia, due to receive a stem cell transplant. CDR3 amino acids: CSANPQTGQETQYF. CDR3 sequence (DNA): TGCAGTGCGAATCCTCAGACAGGGCAAGAGACCCAGTACTTC.